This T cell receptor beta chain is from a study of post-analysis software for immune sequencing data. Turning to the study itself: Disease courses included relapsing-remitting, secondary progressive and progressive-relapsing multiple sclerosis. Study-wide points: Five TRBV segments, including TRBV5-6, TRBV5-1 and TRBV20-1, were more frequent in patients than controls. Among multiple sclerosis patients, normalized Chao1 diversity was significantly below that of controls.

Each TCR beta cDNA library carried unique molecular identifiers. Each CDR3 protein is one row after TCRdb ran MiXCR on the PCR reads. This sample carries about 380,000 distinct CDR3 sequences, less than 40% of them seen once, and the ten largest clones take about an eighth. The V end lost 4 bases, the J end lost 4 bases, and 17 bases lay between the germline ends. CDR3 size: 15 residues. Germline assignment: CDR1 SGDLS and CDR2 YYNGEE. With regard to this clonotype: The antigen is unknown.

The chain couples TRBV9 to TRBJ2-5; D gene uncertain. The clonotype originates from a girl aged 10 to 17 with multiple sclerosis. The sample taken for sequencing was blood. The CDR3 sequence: CASSPGLGFGETQYF. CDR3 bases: TGTGCCAGCAGCCCAGGTCTGGGATTCGGAGAGACCCAGTACTTC. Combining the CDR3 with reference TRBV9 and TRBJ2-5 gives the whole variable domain DSGVTQTPKHLITATGQRVTLRCSPRSGDLSVYWYQQSLDQGLQFLIQYYNGEERAKGNILERFSAQQFPDLHSELNLSSLELGDSALYFCASSPGLGFGETQYFGPGTRLLVL.